These 17 T cell receptor beta chains share one sample of origin, sequenced in a study of T cell responses to AZD1222 COVID-19 vaccine. Profiling relied on immunoSEQ multiplex PCR, and the TCRdb table lists in-frame clones only, not all of them. The sample has 83,000 or so clones; around 93% are singletons. The sequencing used peripheral blood, collected 28 days after the second AZD1222 dose. These TCRs come from an adult who received the AZD1222 COVID-19 vaccine.

The rearrangement links TRBV7-9 to TRBJ2-1; D gene unclear. The CDR3 sequence is 16 residues long. CDR1 is SEHNR and CDR2 is FQNEAQ in the germline V gene (reference sequence). V was trimmed by 1 base and J by 0 bases, leaving 10 bases between them. CDR3 DNA: TGTGCCAGCAGCTTAGGAGAAAGGAGCTCCTACAATGAGCAGTTCTTC. It is translated as CASSLGERSSYNEQFF.

This rearrangement joins TRBV15 to TRBJ2-1, with 10 bases aligning to TRBD1. Germline V CDR1 and CDR2: LNHNV, YYDKDF (reference sequence). The CDR3 spans 16 residues. J lost 7 bases, V lost 0 bases, and 6 bases had no gene match. The CDR3 reads CATSRDETGGSNEQFF. DNA of the CDR3: TGTGCCACCAGCAGAGATGAGACAGGGGGCTCAAATGAGCAGTTCTTC. Drawing the rest from reference TRBV15 and TRBJ2-1, the complete variable domain is DAMVIQNPRYQVTQFGKPVTLSCSQTLNHNVMYWYQQKSSQAPKLLFHYYDKDFNNEADTPDNFQSRRPNTSFCFLDIRSPGLGDTAMYLCATSRDETGGSNEQFFGPGTRLTVL.

Only a few counts were recorded for this clone. Here the CDR3 reads CATGVNTEAFF. The CDR3 DNA reads as TGTGCCACCGGAGTGAACACTGAAGCTTTCTTT. The V and J genes are TRBV28 and TRBJ1-1; D ambiguous. The CDR3 length is 11 residues. The germline CDR1 and CDR2 sequences are MDHEN and SYDVKM. Trimming pared 10 bases from V and 0 bases from J, leaving 6 bases between.

The rearrangement uses TRBV9 and TRBJ1-2; no definite D call. The germline V gene has CDR1 SGDLS and CDR2 YYNGEE. The CDR3 covers 16 residues. Trimming stripped 0 bases from V and 1 base from J, with 13 bases between. The CDR3 DNA reads TGTGCCAGCAGCGTAGTCCCCATTACAGTTAACTATGGCTACACCTTC. This gives the protein CASSVVPITVNYGYTF.

The CDR3 bases are TGTGCCAGCAGTATAATCGGGACAGGGGGCTTGGACACTGAAGCTTTCTTT. Translated, it gives CASSIIGTGGLDTEAFF. The rearrangement uses TRBV28 and TRBJ1-1; TRBD1 matches 12 bases. V shed 5 bases, J shed 3 bases, and the junction held 10 bases outside the gene matches. CDR3 length: 17 amino acids. Per the germline V gene, CDR1 is MDHEN and CDR2 is SYDVKM.

The chain is built from TRBV6-5 and TRBJ2-1; D ambiguous. The CDR3 has 14 amino acids. The germline V gene has CDR1 MNHEY and CDR2 SVGAGI. Trimming pared 9 bases from V and 0 bases from J, leaving 12 bases between. CDR3 DNA: TGTGCCAGTCGACCCAACTTCTCCTACAATGAGCAGTTCTTC. It codes for CASRPNFSYNEQFF.

The rearrangement links TRBV10-3 to TRBJ1-2; perhaps TRBD1 as D (5 bases). Germline CDR1 reads ENHRY; CDR2 reads SYGVKD. This CDR3 region has 13 residues. V lost 6 bases and J 6 bases, leaving 14 bases between the germline ends. The CDR3 DNA sequence: TGTGCCATCAGGGGCAGGGATCGCGATGGCTACACCTTC. It translates to CAIRGRDRDGYTF.

This rearrangement joins TRBV6-2 or TRBV6-3 to TRBJ2-3; unclear D gene. Trimming took 4 bases from V and 0 from J, leaving 8 bases between them. This CDR3 is 14 amino acids long. Per the germline V gene, CDR1 is MNHEY and CDR2 is SVGEGT. The CDR3 nucleotides read TGTGCCAGCAGTTGGCAGTTTAGCACAGATACGCAGTATTTT. It codes for CASSWQFSTDTQYF.

The rearrangement uses TRBV28 and TRBJ1-4, with a possible D match to TRBD1 (5 bases). This CDR3 is 14 amino acids long. V was pared by 3 bases and J by 4 bases, with 9 bases between. CDR1 and CDR2 from the germline V gene are MDHEN and SYDVKM. CDR3 sequence (DNA): TGTGCCAGCAGTTTGGGCAGGGTTAATGAAAAACTGTTTTTT. This sequence encodes CASSLGRVNEKLFF.

CDR3 sequence: CASSFLSGTDTQYF. As DNA, the CDR3 is TGTGCCAGCAGTTTTTTGTCTGGCACAGATACGCAGTATTTT. The rearrangement uses TRBV28 and TRBJ2-3; D ambiguous. CDR1 is MDHEN and CDR2 is SYDVKM in the germline V gene. Trimming removed 3 bases from V and 1 base from J, with 8 bases in between. The CDR3 has 14 amino acids. Looking up the rest from reference TRBV28 and TRBJ2-3 gives the full variable domain: DVKVTQSSRYLVKRTGEKVFLECVQDMDHENMFWYRQDPGLGLRLIYFSYDVKMKEKGDIPEGYSVSREKKERFSLILESASTNQTSMYLCASSFLSGTDTQYFGPGTRLTVL.

The chain has TRBV19 and TRBJ1-1; D is possibly TRBD1 (5 bases). CDR3 size: 14 residues. Between the trimmed V and J ends, which lost 6 bases and 5 bases, there was a span of 16 bases. Germline loops: CDR1 LNHDA, CDR2 SQIVND (reference sequence). The CDR3 sequence: CASRFTGTRTEAFF. The CDR3 bases are TGTGCCAGTAGGTTCACCGGGACCCGAACTGAAGCTTTCTTT.

This rearrangement joins TRBV30 to TRBJ2-7; TRBD1 matches at 8 bases. The V and J ends lost 3 bases and 6 bases, in that order; junction bases with no gene match: 10. The length of the CDR3 is 14 residues. CDR1 GTSNPN and CDR2 SVGIG come from the germline V gene (reference sequence). CDR3 in DNA: TGTGCCTGGAGGACTCAGGGGGCGGAAACCGAGCAGTACTTC. Its translation is CAWRTQGAETEQYF. Based on the CDR3 plus reference TRBV30 and TRBJ2-7, the full variable domain is SQTIHQWPATLVQPVGSPLSLECTVEGTSNPNLYWYRQAAGRGLQLLFYSVGIGQISSEVPQNLSASRPQDRQFILSSKKLLLSDSGFYLCAWRTQGAETEQYFGPGTRLTVT.

The chain uses TRBV3-1 (or the pseudogene TRBV3-2) and TRBJ1-4, with 7 bases lining up with TRBD1. The V gene's germline CDR1 is LGHDT and CDR2 YNNKEL (reference sequence). The length of the CDR3 is 15 residues. The J segment lost 5 bases and the V segment lost 4 bases, leaving 7 bases of the junction unmatched. CDR3: CASSPWDRRNEKLFF. In nucleotides, the CDR3 is TGTGCCAGCAGCCCCTGGGACAGAAGGAATGAAAAACTGTTTTTT.

This clone has more than one count but fewer than ten. The V and J genes are TRBV30 and TRBJ1-1; perhaps TRBD1 as D (5 bases). Looked up from germline, CDR1 is GTSNPN and CDR2 is SVGIG (reference sequence). V lost 5 bases and J lost 0, with 10 bases in between. The CDR3 contains 13 residues. The CDR3 DNA sequence: TGTGCCTGGGGGCAGGGCCTGAACACTGAAGCTTTCTTT. This sequence encodes CAWGQGLNTEAFF.

J is TRBJ1-1 and V is TRBV11-2, with no clear D. Deletions cut 5 bases from V and 7 bases from J, with 11 bases between. Germline V lookup: CDR1 SGHAT, CDR2 FQNNGV. The CDR3 covers 12 residues. CDR3 in amino acids: CASSPGSVEAFF. In DNA, the CDR3 is TGTGCCAGCAGCCCCGGGTCGGTTGAAGCTTTCTTT.

The chain links TRBV5-7 to TRBJ1-2; tentative D call: TRBD1 (5 bases). TRBV5-7 is annotated as an ORF whose role is uncertain. The CDR3 loop spans 13 amino acids. Between the trimmed V and J ends, which lost 4 bases and 4 bases, there was a span of 11 bases. The CDR3 protein is CASSRQGLYGYTF. The CDR3 DNA reads TGTGCCAGCAGCCGTCAGGGCCTCTATGGCTACACCTTC.

The chain couples TRBV13 to TRBJ1-1; D is unresolved. V lost 2 bases to trimming and J lost 5 bases, with 12 bases between them. Germline V gene data show CDR1 as PRHDT and CDR2 as FYEKMQ (reference sequence). This CDR3 contains 14 residues. The CDR3, as DNA: TGTGCCAGCAGCTTAAGGTCCTTCCTGACTGAAGCTTTCTTT. Protein: CASSLRSFLTEAFF.